The following is a TCR beta chain sequence with its context. The data stem from a study of shared clonotypes between healthy human individuals. This was a deep-level run. Method: immunoSEQ multiplex PCR; TCRdb's copy keeps in-frame clones and lacks some. The table includes about 960,000 clones, less than 85% detected once. Germline V lookup: CDR1 SNHLY, CDR2 FYNNEI. This CDR3 has 12 residues. Trimming shortened V by 7 bases and J by 3 bases, and 9 bases separated the two germline ends. The chain links TRBV2 to TRBJ1-2; tentative D call: TRBD1 (5 bases). Input material: memory CD4+ T cells sorted from blood. Subset described: CD45RA-negative fraction. This receptor was identified in a man between 18 and 29 years old in good health. The CDR3 DNA reads as TGTGCCAGCACAGGGTTCGACTATGGCTACACCTTC. Protein product: CASTGFDYGYTF.